This T cell receptor beta chain was obtained from a study of OX40 agonist ivuxolimab in advanced cancers. Study results and caveats: With doses of 0.1 to 3.0 mg/kg, CD4+ and CD8+ blood T cells had undergone clonal expansion by week 6.

TCRdb's table, derived via immunoSEQ multiplex PCR, lists solely in-frame clones and lacks some. The sample yields tens of thousands of clones, around four fifths seen once. As regards this clone: The antigen remains unidentified.

This sequence originates from an adult with an advanced solid tumor such as melanoma, head and neck, liver or kidney cancer. Sequenced here: CD4+ or CD8+ T cells sorted from blood, sampled in a trial of the OX40 agonist ivuxolimab.

CDR3 loop: CASRLSGGLSSYNEQFF. The CDR3 region has the DNA TGTGCCAGCAGGCTTAGCGGGGGGCTTAGCTCCTACAATGAGCAGTTCTTC. The chain uses TRBV28 and TRBJ2-1; 10 bases agree with TRBD2. The V and J ends lost 6 bases and 0 bases, in that order; junction bases with no gene match: 8. Germline lookup yields CDR1 MDHEN and CDR2 SYDVKM. The CDR3 runs to 17 residues.